This T cell receptor (beta chain) was identified in a study of shared clonotypes between healthy human individuals (TCRdb year 2020). For context, the study as a whole: A few men and a couple of women, aged 18 to 49 years, made up the cohort. Per donor, three plates each were used for CD4 naive and CD4 memory, two for CD8 naive, and one for CD8 memory. Blood TCR repertoires of four to six healthy adults were deeply sequenced to estimate repertoire size and the extent of clonotype sharing between individuals. To increase sequencing depth and limit assay-specific biases, different laboratories used diverse techniques to prepare libraries and sequence TCR repertoires. Each donor's leukapheresis produced roughly between roughly 0.85 and 9.5 billion PBMCs.

CD8 naive samples consisted of CD45RO-negative cells that were positively selected for CCR7, yielding a CD45RA+CCR7+ population without TemRA cells. The donors were healthy, HIV-negative adults with no recently reported acute infections or vaccinations. Only Caucasian adults living in Nashville, Tennessee, USA were represented among the donors. Blood was collected by leukapheresis, and PBMCs were isolated by Ficoll-Histopaque density gradient centrifugation and then cryopreserved in liquid nitrogen vapor phase. Analytical flow cytometry was used to check the purity and quantity of each magnetically sorted T cell population. Genomic DNA was isolated from every sorted fraction and measured by UV absorbance on a Nanodrop 2000c. With respect to this clone: Its antigen target is currently unknown. Within one base of it there is no much larger clone, and no base qualities were kept.

Using the deep immunoSEQ assay, multiplex PCR amplified TCR CDR3 regions from genomic DNA. For each cell subset, the extracted genomic DNA was distributed evenly across all wells of several immunoSEQ 96-well plates, and each plate served as one replicate. For sorted subsets, around 200 ng genomic DNA, equal to about 30,000 T cell genomes, was loaded into each replicate PCR. Purified libraries were measured with a Qubit 3.0 fluorometer, size-checked on a Bioanalyzer 2100, and measured again with the KAPA Library Quantification kit. Every immunoSEQ 96-well plate was sequenced on a dedicated single-read 150-cycle Illumina NextSeq 550 flow cell. In the original analysis: Because the immunoSEQ output held only junctional sequences and lacked quality scores, the filtering could not match the filtering applied to full-length reads. To assign V/J genes and CDR3, sequences were annotated against IMGT germline references using PyIR, a Python wrapper for IgBLAST v1.9. Any read was removed if the V/J assignment was weak (E-value above 1e-6), the CDR3 was missing, or the read contained stop codons, out-of-frame junctions, or ambiguous translated residues. V3J clonotypes were defined by identical inferred V gene, J gene, and CDR3 amino acid sequence. The percentage overlap between two repertoires was calculated by dividing the number of shared unique clonotypes by the size of the smaller repertoire. Repertoire richness was assessed with RTK rarefaction, the Chao1 estimator, and Recon v2.1 estimates of unobserved clonotypes. Generation probabilities for all TCRbeta clonotypes obtained by the gDNA method from a handful of donors were computed using OLGA. As stored in TCRdb, this immuneACCESS dataset retains in-frame rearrangements with V and J assigned. A fraction of the clones does not appear; measured against another copy, unresolved V genes explain less than half of the discrepancy, and the remainder lacks a known reason. The DNA was the basis for D and trimming; V, J and clone size are from that table. The sample table contains about 2 million clones; only one count was recorded for about 95% of them. The ten top clones hold less than 1.5% of the sample.

General study outcomes and caveats: The genetic and exposure-history diversity represented was limited by the small number of donors. Sampling was restricted to blood, and TCR repertoires in tissues likely differ from the TCR repertoires found in blood. Based on pairwise subsampling, the degree of clonotype sharing among donors was expected to be affected by sequencing depth. Compared with non-shared clonotypes, clonotypes shared by all four sorted-subset donors had higher generation probabilities. Naive subsets generally had larger estimated clonotype richness than memory subsets did. About 5% of naive CD4, 3.5% of naive CD8, 2% to 2.5% of memory CD4, and more than 0.35% of memory CD8 clonotypes were shared across four donors. Even with the large sequencing depth, rarefaction of the sorted-subset datasets indicated that sequencing was incomplete.

The sequence was collected from a man aged 18 to 30 in good health. The sequencing sample was made of naive CD8+ T cells sorted from blood. The sample's cell subset or site, from its label and the paper: CD45RA+CCR7+.

The DNA sequence is TGTGCCAGCAGCTTAGCTCTCGGCTTCCAACTGTTTTTT. Its translation is CASSLALGFQLFF. The chain uses TRBV7-9 and TRBJ1-4, with no reliable assignment of the D segment. The germline V gene (reference sequence) specifies SEHNR as CDR1 and FQNEAQ as CDR2. V is clipped by 0 bases and J by 12 bases, and the sequence between their germline boundaries is 11 bases long. Including cysteine and phenylalanine, the CDR3 has 13 amino acids. The entry retains the CDR3 DNA only, 39 bases that are in frame from base 1.